Following are 12 T cell receptor beta chains from one sample sequenced in a study of cytomegalovirus exposure and HLA in healthy donors. Researchers ran the PCR with 60 Vbeta and 13 Jbeta primers. Data came from immunoSEQ multiplex PCR; TCRdb stores just in-frame clones and leaves some out. The sample lists approximately 79,000 clones, about 79% occurring once. The sample was PBMCs. These receptors originate from a male donor in good health and CMV-seropositive.

J is TRBJ2-4 and V is TRBV9, with TRBD1 matching over 8 bases. This CDR3 region has 14 residues. In germline, CDR1 is SGDLS, CDR2 YYNGEE. V gave up 3 bases and J gave up 6 bases; unmatched junction bases: 5. This CDR3 reads CASSATGTGNIQYF. The DNA for the CDR3 is TGTGCCAGCAGCGCGACCGGGACAGGAAACATTCAGTACTTC.

The chain uses TRBV7-5 and TRBJ2-6; the table's TRBD2 call for D was not verified on the DNA. TRBV7-5 is classified as a pseudogene. The CDR3 is 18 residues long. The CDR3 bases are TGTGTCAGAAGCCCCTGGGAGGCGTGCTCATATAGTACCAACGTCCTGACTTTC. Its protein product is CVRSPWEACSYSTNVLTF.

This clone showed up just once. The chain recombines TRBV9 with TRBJ2-2, with D maybe TRBD1 (6 bases). The CDR3 covers 16 residues. V was cut by 3 bases and J by 4 bases, with 16 bases left in between. Germline V gene sequence: CDR1 SGDLS, CDR2 YYNGEE. CDR3 amino acids: CASSATGLWPTGELFF. The CDR3 nucleotides read TGTGCCAGCAGCGCAACAGGGTTGTGGCCCACCGGGGAGCTGTTTTTT.

This clone turned up a few times. The V gene is TRBV11-1, the J gene TRBJ2-1; D not resolved. This CDR3 is built from 14 residues. V shed 2 bases and J shed 1 base, with 6 bases lying between them. Germline V gives CDR1 SGHAT, CDR2 FQDESV (reference sequence). CDR3 DNA: TGTGCCAGCAGCTTACGGGTATCCTACAATGAGCAGTTCTTC. It specifies CASSLRVSYNEQFF.

The table lists this clone with a few counts. The chain combines TRBV28 with TRBJ1-1; D uncertain. The CDR3 totals 14 residues. Trimming took off 10 bases at V and 1 base at J, with 16 bases between the two ends. Germline values: CDR1 MDHEN, CDR2 SYDVKM. The CDR3 reads CATVRSGGNTEAFF. The CDR3 DNA follows: TGTGCCACCGTCCGTTCGGGTGGGAACACTGAAGCTTTCTTT.

This clone is medium-sized within its sample. CDR3 nucleotide sequence: TGTGCCAGCAGTGGGACAGGGGACACCGGGGAGCTGTTTTTT. This encodes CASSGTGDTGELFF. The chain joins TRBV6-4 to TRBJ2-2; TRBD1 agrees at 9 bases. V lost 4 bases and J lost 3; bases outside the gene matches: 0. The CDR3 totals 14 residues. In germline, CDR1 is MRHNA, CDR2 SNTAGT.

The J gene is TRBJ1-5, the V gene TRBV9, with D possibly matching TRBD1 (5 bases). Deletions cut 3 bases from V and 1 base from J, with 11 bases between. This CDR3 is 15 amino acids long. The germline CDR1 and CDR2 sequences are SGDLS and YYNGEE. In nucleotides, the CDR3 is TGTGCCAGCAGCGCTACGGGACTAAGCAATCAGCCCCAGCATTTT. As protein: CASSATGLSNQPQHF. Complete variable domain (other parts from reference TRBV9 and TRBJ1-5): DSGVTQTPKHLITATGQRVTLRCSPRSGDLSVYWYQQSLDQGLQFLIQYYNGEERAKGNILERFSAQQFPDLHSELNLSSLELGDSALYFCASSATGLSNQPQHFGDGTRLSIL.

This chain connects TRBV29-1 to TRBJ2-3; 10 bases align to TRBD2. The CDR3 extends over 15 amino acids. Germline loops: CDR1 SQVTM, CDR2 ANQGSEA. J gave up 1 base and V 3 bases, and 4 bases lay outside the gene matches. DNA of the CDR3: TGCAGCGTTGATGGCAGCGGGGGGGGCACAGATACGCAGTATTTT. It encodes CSVDGSGGGTDTQYF.

This clone was seen only a few times. The CDR3 is CASSQEEREFYNEQFF. The CDR3 DNA reads TGTGCCAGCAGCCAAGAGGAACGGGAGTTCTACAATGAGCAGTTCTTC. V usage is TRBV4-2 and J usage is TRBJ2-1, with D possibly being TRBD2 (6 bases). The ends were cut back, 0 bases at V and 3 bases at J, with 12 bases in the middle. The CDR3 spans 16 residues. CDR1 and CDR2 (germline): LGHNA, YNFKEQ.

The rearrangement links TRBV5-6 to TRBJ1-6; 9 nucleotides line up with TRBD1. Germline V gives CDR1 SGHDT, CDR2 YYEEEE. V lost 5 bases, J lost 10 bases, and 7 bases stayed unmatched. This CDR3 region has 14 residues. CDR3 sequence: CASRWGQGGSPLHF. The DNA for the CDR3 is TGTGCCAGCAGATGGGGACAGGGAGGATCACCCCTCCACTTT. The variable domain in full, with the rest retrieved from reference TRBV5-6 and TRBJ1-6, is DAGVTQSPTHLIKTRGQQVTLRCSPKSGHDTVSWYQQALGQGPQFIFQYYEEEERQRGNFPDRFSGHQFPNYSSELNVNALLLGDSALYLCASRWGQGGSPLHFGNGTRLTVT.

The chain recombines TRBV6-5 with TRBJ2-7; possibly TRBD2 for D (5 bases). Germline V gives CDR1 MNHEY, CDR2 SVGAGI. V was shortened by 6 bases and J by 0 bases, with 15 bases between the two germline ends. There are 15 residues in the CDR3. The CDR3 DNA reads TGTGCCAGCAGCTCCCAGGTGGGGAGCTCCTACGAGCAGTACTTC. Translation: CASSSQVGSSYEQYF.

This clone was counted between two and nine times. The chain employs TRBV4-1 and TRBJ1-1, with TRBD1 identical over 8 bases. This CDR3 region has 14 residues. The germline V gene encodes CDR1 MGHRA and CDR2 YSYEKL. J gave up 5 bases and V 3 bases, and 5 bases lay outside the gene matches. The CDR3, as DNA: TGCGCCAGCAGCCATGGAACAGGGGGTACTGAAGCTTTCTTT. Translation gives CASSHGTGGTEAFF.